This T cell receptor beta chain was recorded in a study of T cell repertoires in cytomegalovirus infection. Study overall: Recently identified HLA-C-restricted CMV epitopes were used, and well-studied HLA-B-restricted CMV epitopes were used as well. It can be stated that public TCR beta signatures indicated CMV infection as well as a matching HLA type. Study results and caveats: The study found HLA-C-restricted CMV-specific TCR beta clonotypes dominating the ex vivo response.

One entry per CDR3 protein results from TCRdb running MiXCR on the reads. The sample yields approximately 730,000 distinct CDR3 sequences, about 33% seen once. Germline assignment: CDR1 SGHTA and CDR2 FQGNSA. The CDR3 spans 14 residues. The ends were cut back, 3 bases at V and 2 bases at J, with 8 bases in the middle. This clonotype turned up a few times. Its cognate antigen is unknown. Sequenced material: cultured PBMCs, taken from culture after CMV antigen stimulation. The source of this sequence is a human donor in good health (CMV status not recorded). Some clones in this sample may be carry-over from other donors' samples. The chain uses TRBV7-2 and TRBJ2-1; D is unclear. Here the CDR3 DNA reads TGTGCCAGCAGCTTTAAGATCGCCTACAATGAGCAGTTCTTC. It yields the protein CASSFKIAYNEQFF.